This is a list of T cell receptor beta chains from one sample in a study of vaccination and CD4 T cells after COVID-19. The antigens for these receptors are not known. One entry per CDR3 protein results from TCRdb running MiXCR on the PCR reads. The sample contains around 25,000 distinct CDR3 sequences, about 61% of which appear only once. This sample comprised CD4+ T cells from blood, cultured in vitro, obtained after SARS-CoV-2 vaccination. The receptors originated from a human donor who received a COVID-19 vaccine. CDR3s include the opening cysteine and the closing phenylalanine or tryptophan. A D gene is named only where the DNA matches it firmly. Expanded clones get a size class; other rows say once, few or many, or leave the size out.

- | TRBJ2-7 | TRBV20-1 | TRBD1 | TGCAGTGCTTTCCGGGACAGCCACTACGAGCAGTACTTC | CSAFRDSHYEQYF
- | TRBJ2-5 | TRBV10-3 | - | TGTGCCGTTCAACCCTACAGGGAAGAGACCCAGTACTTC | CAVQPYREETQYF
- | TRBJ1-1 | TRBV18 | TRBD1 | TGTGCCAGCTCATCATTCGGACAGGGGAGGGCTGAAGCTTTCTTT | CASSSFGQGRAEAFF
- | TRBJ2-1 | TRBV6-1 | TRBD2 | TGTGCCAGCAGTGGAAGGGAAAGGTTTAGCGGGGGAGATGAGCAGTTCTTC | CASSGRERFSGGDEQFF
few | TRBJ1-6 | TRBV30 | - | TGTGCCTGGAGTGTATGGGCCGGGTTAAAGTCACCCCTCCACTTT | CAWSVWAGLKSPLHF
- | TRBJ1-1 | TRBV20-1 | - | TGCAGTGCTAGAATAGACTCGAGAGCTTTCTTT | CSARIDSRAFF
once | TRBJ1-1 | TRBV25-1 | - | TGTGCCAGCAGGCCCTCGGGGGGGAGCACTGAAGCTTTCTTT | CASRPSGGSTEAFF
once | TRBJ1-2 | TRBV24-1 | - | TGTGCCACCAGTGATTACGGGGGGGGCTACACCTTC | CATSDYGGGYTF
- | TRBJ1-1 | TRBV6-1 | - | TGTGCCAGCAGGGATACTTCTTGGAACACTGAAGCTTTCTTT | CASRDTSWNTEAFF
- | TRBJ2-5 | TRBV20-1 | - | TGCAGTGCCCCGAAGGGGACCGGGCAAGAGACCCAGTACTTC | CSAPKGTGQETQYF
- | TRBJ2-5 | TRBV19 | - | TGTGCCAGTAGTATGCTGGACGCGGGGACCCAGTACTTC | CASSMLDAGTQYF